These 30 T cell receptor delta chains share one sample of origin, sequenced in a study of γδ T cells in repeated Plasmodium falciparum infection (dated by TCRdb to the early 2020s). Vgamma9/Vdelta2+ and Vdelta2-negative gammadelta T cell populations were flow-sorted from peripheral blood mononuclear cells for bulk TCR repertoire analysis. The method behind the library was multiplex PCR. Sequencer: Illumina MiSeq. After TCRdb called clones again from the public reads with CATT, rows with identical DNA were merged. Across this sample there are 50,000 or so delta-chain clones, with over 1.5% seen only once. The ten largest clones take up 8.6% of the sample. The sample comprised gamma-delta T cells from blood. These receptors all stem from a pool of human donors (malaria-infected and uninfected, not separated).

For this clone: A far more abundant clone sits one base away, making this likely a read error. The chain carries TRDV1 and TRDJ1; 9 bases map to TRDD3. The J gene, not given by TCRdb, was assigned here from a germline match of the nucleotide sequence. The CDR3 consists of 19 residues. In germline, CDR1 is TSWWSYY, CDR2 QGS. CDR3 protein: CALGEKRKGYWGNTDKLIF. For the CDR3, the DNA is TGTGCACTTGGGGAAAAAAGGAAGGGTTACTGGGGGAACACCGATAAACTCATCTTT.

This clone has just a few counts. This DNA's translation and the protein TCRdb lists, from a much larger clone, do not match at residue 4, likely due to a read error; the protein shown is translated from the DNA. CDR3 residues: CALEWRGGIFPPDKLIF. The CDR3 region has the DNA TGTGCTCTTGAGTGGCGAGGGGGGATATTCCCCCCCGATAAACTCATCTTT. The V call is TRDV1, the J call TRDJ1, with 8 bases that match TRDD3. Germline-derived CDR1 and CDR2 are TSWWSYY and QGS. V dropped 7 bases and J dropped 3; count of bases not matched to a gene: 16. This CDR3 has 17 amino acids.

This clone was found many times. TCRdb attributes to this sequence the protein of a much larger clone, which differs from the DNA translation at residue 3; a read error is likely, and the protein displayed is translated from the DNA. The V and J genes are TRDV1 and TRDJ1; the match to TRDD3 covers 13 bases. CDR1 TSWWSYY and CDR2 QGS come from the germline V gene. The CDR3 covers 21 residues. The CDR3 nucleotides read TGTGCTCCTGGGGCCCCTTCCTACGTATCCCTACTGGGGGATACGGCCGATAAACTCATCTTT. Translating it yields CAPGAPSYVSLLGDTADKLIF.

For this clone: TCRdb's protein for this DNA is that of a much larger clone and differs from the translation at residue 4, likely a read error; the protein shown is the DNA translation. The chain combines TRDV1 with TRDJ1; possibly TRDD3 for D (6 bases). The J gene, not given by TCRdb, was assigned here from a germline match of the nucleotide sequence. The CDR3 is made up of 16 amino acids. From germline, CDR1 is TSWWSYY and CDR2 QGS. The CDR3 spells CALEESGGGPTDKLIF. The CDR3 DNA reads TGTGCTCTTGAGGAAAGTGGGGGGGGACCCACCGATAAACTCATCTTT.

As concerns this clone: A far larger clone is one nucleotide away, so this likely arose from a read error. Within the sample, other DNA sequences also encode this same CDR3. The gene calls are TRDV1 and TRDJ1, with 8 bases that match TRDD3. The CDR3 contains 19 residues. Germline CDR1 and CDR2: TSWWSYY and QGS. Trimming removed 0 bases from V and 2 bases from J; junction bases left unmatched: 14. The chain's CDR3 is CALGELSYQGDSYTDKLIF. The CDR3 nucleotides are TGTGCTCTTGGGGAACTATCCTACCAGGGGGATAGCTATACCGATAAACTCATCTTT.

This clone came up a few times. TCRdb's protein for this DNA is that of a much larger clone and differs from the translation at residue 11, likely a read error; the protein shown is the DNA translation. V and J are TRDV1 and TRDJ1; no clear D gene. Here the J gene came from matching the DNA to germline, since TCRdb omits it. The CDR3 consists of 19 residues. Germline values: CDR1 TSWWSYY, CDR2 QGS. V gave up 0 bases and J gave up 5 bases, with 25 bases separating them. The CDR3 DNA sequence: TGTGCTCTTGGGGAACTAGGCTTTCTACGAGCCCCTGGTATGGATAAACTCATCTTT. Translated: CALGELGFLRAPGMDKLIF.

With respect to this clone: It differs at one base from a far larger clone, so likely a read error. At the DNA level, this CDR3 is encoded by other sequences in the same sample as well. The J gene is TRDJ1, the V gene TRDV1; 9 nucleotides align to TRDD3. No J segment appears in TCRdb, so it was assigned here by matching the sequence to germline. The V gene end was trimmed by 9 bases and the J gene end by 1 base; junction bases not matched to a gene: 27. CDR3 length: 21 amino acids. Germline V gene lookup returns CDR1 TSWWSYY and CDR2 QGS. The CDR3 DNA sequence: TGTGCTCTCGGAGTGTCAAGGCGGTACTGGGGGACTAAAAATTCCACCGATAAACTCATCTTT. Amino acid sequence: CALGVSRRYWGTKNSTDKLIF.

As concerns this clone: It differs at one base from a far larger clone, so likely a read error. Other nucleotide sequences from this sample produce the same CDR3. V gene assignment gives TRDV1, but the J gene was left uncalled; the table gives TRDD3 as D, unverified against the DNA. The germline V gene has CDR1 TSWWSYY and CDR2 QGS. The length of the CDR3 is 19 residues. The CDR3: CALGDPSRIPLPYTDKLIF. CDR3 in DNA: TGTGCTCTTGGGGACCCCTCCCGGATACCCCTACCGTACACCGATAAGCTCATCTTT.

This clone was counted only a few times. This chain uses TRDV1 with TRDJ1, with D maybe TRDD3 (5 bases). Assignment of the J gene here rests on matching the DNA to germline, because TCRdb gives none. This CDR3 comprises 21 residues. The V end was cut by 0 bases, the J end by 5 bases, with 31 bases between. CDR1 and CDR2 (germline): TSWWSYY, QGS. In nucleotides, the CDR3 is TGTGCTCTTGGGGAACTAGACCCTTACTCGACCAATGTACTGGAGAGGGATAAACTCATCTTT. Its protein is CALGELDPYSTNVLERDKLIF.

As concerns this clone: This DNA translates differently at residue 8 from the TCRdb protein, which is that of a much larger clone; a read error is likely, and the protein shown is the DNA's own translation. V and J are TRDV1 and TRDJ1; D might be TRDD3 (6 bases). This CDR3 is 17 amino acids long. V lost 5 bases to trimming and J lost 5 bases, with 24 bases between them. From germline, CDR1 is TSWWSYY and CDR2 QGS. The chain's CDR3 is CALGSPPYLRLGDKLIF. Here the CDR3 DNA reads TGTGCTCTTGGGTCACCCCCTTACCTACGTCTGGGGGATAAACTCATCTTT.

This clone showed up just a few times. TCRdb's protein for this DNA is that of a much larger clone and differs from the translation at residue 13, likely a read error; the protein shown is the DNA translation. V is TRDV1 and J is TRDJ1, with 8 bases aligning to TRDD3. TCRdb supplies no J gene; here it was assigned by aligning the nucleotide sequence to germline. The CDR3 consists of 19 residues. V lost 9 bases and J lost 1; bases outside the gene matches: 22. Germline-derived CDR1 and CDR2 are TSWWSYY and QGS. CDR3 sequence (DNA): TGTGCTCTAGACGAGATTCCCCTTGACTGGGGGGGATGCACCGATAAACTCATCTTT. Its protein product is CALDEIPLDWGGCTDKLIF.

Worth noting for this clone: The likely explanation is a read error, given a far larger clone one base away. The same CDR3 also results from other DNA sequences found in this sample. The chain couples TRDV1 to TRDJ1; 9 nucleotides agree with TRDD3. The germline V gene has CDR1 TSWWSYY and CDR2 QGS. This CDR3 region has 24 residues. CDR3: CALGARNVIPEPGDTSGYTDKLIF. In DNA, the CDR3 is TGTGCCCTTGGGGCCCGAAACGTAATTCCTGAGCCGGGGGATACTAGTGGGTACACCGATAAACTCATCTTT.

This clone came up many times. One end of the junction does not line up with germline, which may come from a read error. The rearrangement links TRDV1 to TRDJ1; TRDD1 might be the D (5 bases). The CDR3 covers 14 residues. Germline loops: CDR1 TSWWSYY, CDR2 QGS. This chain's CDR3 is CALAEIRASKKLIF. The CDR3 coding sequence is TGTGCTCTTGCGGAAATTAGGGCCTCCAAAAAACTCATCTTT.

Note on this clone: The TCRdb protein, from a much larger clone, departs from this DNA's translation at residue 5, likely by read error; the protein shown derives from the DNA. The rearrangement uses TRDV1 and TRDJ1; 7 bases line up with TRDD2. Matching the DNA to germline supplied the J gene, which TCRdb does not give. The germline CDR1 and CDR2 sequences are TSWWSYY and QGS. The CDR3 loop spans 22 amino acids. CDR3 amino acids: CALGGLIPTAGTPSKYTDKLIF. In nucleotides, the CDR3 is TGTGCTCTTGGGGGACTTATTCCTACGGCTGGGACACCGTCGAAGTACACCGACAAACTCATCTTT.

A few counts support this clone. Translating this DNA gives a protein that differs at residue 5 from the TCRdb one, which belongs to a much larger clone; a read error is likely, and the protein shown is this translation. The V and J genes are TRDV2 and TRDJ1; D uncertain. The J gene, not given by TCRdb, was assigned here from a germline match of the nucleotide sequence. The V gene lost 3 bases and the J gene lost 9 bases, with 16 bases spanning the gap. CDR1 is GEAIGNYY and CDR2 is EKD in the germline V gene. The CDR3 runs to 13 residues. CDR3 nucleotide sequence: TGTGCCTGTGACGCCCGACGGGTCCCCGAACTCATCTTT. It is translated as CACDARRVPELIF.

On this clone itself: The junction differs from germline at one of its ends, possibly a read error. The chain couples TRDV1 to TRDJ1; 13 bases are shared with TRDD3. The J gene was not available in TCRdb and was assigned here by matching the DNA to germline segments. CDR3 length: 31 amino acids. In germline, CDR1 is TSWWSYY, CDR2 QGS. The CDR3 DNA is TGTGCCCTTGGGGAAACTACCGTAATCCTAGTCCCGTCCATCATTACTGGGGGATACGTAACTGCCCCTAAAAACCCCGATAAACTCATCTTT. Translation gives CALGETTVILVPSIITGGYVTAPKNPDKLIF.

This clone was recorded at least ten times. J is TRDJ1 and V is TRDV1, with a weak D call TRDD3 (6 bases). The J gene is absent in TCRdb and was assigned here via DNA matching to germline. V was cut by 3 bases and J by 0 bases, with 14 bases left in between. From germline, CDR1 is TSWWSYY and CDR2 QGS. The CDR3 is made up of 16 amino acids. CDR3 in DNA: TGTGCTCTTGGGGACTTTGGTGGGGGCTACACCGATAAACTCATCTTT. This translates into CALGDFGGGYTDKLIF.

This clone has just a few counts. TCRdb's protein, taken from a much larger clone, differs from this DNA's translation at residue 16, likely owing to a read error; the protein displayed comes from the DNA. For the V gene the call is TRDV2; the J gene has no call; the table calls TRDD3, which could not be checked here. The CDR3 extends over 17 amino acids. The germline CDR1 and CDR2 sequences are GEAIGNYY and EKD. CDR3 sequence reads: CACDPVLGDTYTDKLTF. The CDR3 DNA reads TGTGCCTGTGACCCAGTACTGGGGGATACCTACACCGATAAACTCACCTTT.

This clone was seen a few times. This sequence is one base from a far larger clone and is likely a read error. At the DNA level, this CDR3 is encoded by other sequences in the same sample as well. This chain links TRDV1 with TRDJ1; 8 nucleotides line up with TRDD3. The CDR3 sequence is 21 residues long. Germline CDR1 reads TSWWSYY; CDR2 reads QGS. The trim removed 0 bases at V and 4 bases at J, leaving 22 bases unmatched. The CDR3: CALGELSSLPYWGVRDDKLIF. CDR3 nucleotide sequence: TGTGCTCTTGGGGAACTTTCAAGTCTCCCGTACTGGGGGGTTCGGGACGATAAACTCATCTTT.

This clone was seen a few times. TCRdb's protein for this DNA is that of a much larger clone and differs from the translation at residue 6, likely a read error; the protein shown is the DNA translation. V is TRDV3 and J is TRDJ1; the D gene is possibly TRDD3 (5 bases). Matching the DNA to germline supplied the J gene, which TCRdb does not give. The germline V and J ends were trimmed by 5 bases and 1 base, with 32 bases remaining between them. The germline V gene encodes CDR1 TVYSNPD and CDR2 GDNSRS (reference sequence). CDR3 length: 19 residues. This CDR3 is CAIRARSELCESATDKLIF. CDR3 in DNA: TGTGCCATACGTGCTCGTTCTGAATTGTGCGAAAGTGCCACCGATAAACTCATCTTT.

This clone was counted at least ten times. This DNA's translation differs at residue 12 from TCRdb's protein, which comes from a much larger clone; a read error is likely, and the protein shown is translated from the DNA. The chain joins TRDV1 to TRDJ1; 8 nucleotides line up with TRDD2. The J gene is not listed in TCRdb, so it was assigned here from a DNA match to germline. Looked up from germline, CDR1 is TSWWSYY and CDR2 is QGS. The CDR3 consists of 18 residues. The J segment lost 10 bases and the V segment lost 1 base, leaving 20 bases of the junction unmatched. CDR3: CALGEQGLPTLTPWGLIF. The CDR3 DNA follows: TGTGCTCTTGGGGAACAGGGACTTCCTACGCTTACCCCCTGGGGACTCATCTTT.

This clone is medium-sized by share. The chain carries TRDV1 and TRDJ1, with TRDD3 matching over 12 bases. Germline assignment: CDR1 TSWWSYY and CDR2 QGS. J was trimmed by 4 bases and V by 5 bases; bases with no gene match: 14. The CDR3 extends over 18 amino acids. CDR3 nucleotides: TGTGCTCTTGGGACCCCAGTACTACTGGGGGATACTTTCGATAAACTCATCTTT. It translates to CALGTPVLLGDTFDKLIF.

This clone has a handful of counts. The protein that TCRdb holds for this DNA derives from a much larger clone and differs from the translated DNA at residue 5, which likely indicates a read error; the protein shown here is translated from the DNA. Other nucleotide sequences in the sample specify the same CDR3. The gene calls are TRDV1 and TRDJ1, with D possibly TRDD3 on 5 matching bases. Looked up from germline, CDR1 is TSWWSYY and CDR2 is QGS. There are 14 residues in the CDR3. V lost 7 bases, J lost 0 bases, and 12 bases lay in between. The CDR3 DNA reads as TGTGCTCTTGTCCGGGGGGCGCACACCGATAAACTCATCTTT. It translates to CALVRGAHTDKLIF.

This clone has a handful of counts. TCRdb's protein for this DNA is that of a much larger clone and differs from the translation at residue 9, likely a read error; the protein shown is the DNA translation. The chain uses TRDV2 and TRDJ1; TRDD3 is a possible D gene (6 bases). The J gene was not available in TCRdb and was assigned here by matching the DNA to germline segments. The CDR3 has 19 residues. V was trimmed by 3 bases and J by 0 bases, leaving 25 bases between them. The germline V gene has CDR1 GEAIGNYY and CDR2 EKD. CDR3 sequence reads: CACDAVHLCWGSYTDKLIF. The CDR3 bases are TGTGCCTGTGACGCCGTTCACTTGTGCTGGGGCTCGTACACCGATAAACTCATCTTT.

Comments on this clone: TCRdb's listed protein matches a much larger clone and diverges from this DNA's translation at residue 17, likely through a read error; the protein shown comes from the DNA. This chain connects TRDV1 to TRDJ1; 7 bases line up with TRDD3. TCRdb is silent on the J gene; assignment here came from matching the DNA to germline. The CDR3 is made up of 21 amino acids. Germline V gene lookup returns CDR1 TSWWSYY and CDR2 QGS. The CDR3 DNA is TGTGCTCTTGGGGAACTGAAAGTTCTGTCCACCTGGGGGGAATACACCAATAAACTCATCTTT. Encoded protein: CALGELKVLSTWGEYTNKLIF.

Notes on this clone: It differs at one base from a far larger clone, so likely a read error. The same CDR3 also results from other DNA sequences found in this sample. The V gene is TRDV1; the J gene was not called; the table's D call, TRDD3, was not checked against the DNA. Germline lookup yields CDR1 TSWWSYY and CDR2 QGS. The CDR3 covers 20 residues. The CDR3 spells CALGSLLRVLGVPEADKLIF. The CDR3 coding sequence is TGTGCTCTTGGATCCCTCCTACGGGTACTGGGGGTCCCTGAGGCCGATAAGCTGATCTTT.

Remarks on this clone: A much larger clone sits a single nucleotide away, making a read error possible. The sample contains more than one DNA sequence encoding this CDR3. The chain carries TRAV36/DV7 and TRDJ1, with 8 bases that match TRDD3. This CDR3 has 19 amino acids. The germline V gene encodes CDR1 VTNFRS and CDR2 LTSSGIE (reference sequence). The CDR3 sequence is CAVEVGTAWGSGNTDKLIF. The CDR3 DNA is TGCGCTGTGGAAGTAGGTACTGCCTGGGGGAGCGGGAACACCGATAAACTCATCTTT.

This clone was recorded a few times. A far larger clone lies a single base away; this is likely a read error. Other DNA sequences of this sample code for an identical CDR3. V gene TRDV1 combines with J gene TRDJ1; TRDD3 matches at 8 bases. TCRdb is silent on the J gene; assignment here came from matching the DNA to germline. The CDR3 is made up of 19 amino acids. J gave up 5 bases and V 0 bases, and 17 bases lay outside the gene matches. From germline, CDR1 is TSWWSYY and CDR2 QGS. The CDR3 DNA follows: TGTGCTCTTGGGGAACTAATCGCCCCACTGGGGGTTCTTACTGATAAACTCATCTTT. Residues: CALGELIAPLGVLTDKLIF.

This clone was seen repeatedly, ten times or more. J is TRDJ2 and V is TRDV1; TRDD3 matches 12 bases. CDR1 and CDR2 (germline): TSWWSYY, QGS. This CDR3 contains 29 residues. The trim removed 2 bases at V and 0 bases at J, leaving 37 bases unmatched. The CDR3 is CALGEGGGALPRLFWGIRGPYPLTAQLFF. DNA of the CDR3: TGTGCTCTTGGGGAAGGGGGAGGGGCCCTTCCTAGGCTTTTCTGGGGGATACGCGGACCGTATCCTTTGACAGCACAACTCTTCTTT.

A word on this clone: It is likely a read error: a sequence one base away is far more abundant. The identical CDR3 is also encoded by other nucleotide sequences in the sample. The V call is TRDV1, the J call TRDJ1, with 8 nucleotides matching TRDD3. TCRdb records no J gene; here it was assigned by comparing the DNA to germline. The CDR3 has 26 amino acids. CDR1 is TSWWSYY and CDR2 is QGS in the germline V gene. Written as DNA, the CDR3 is TGTGCCCTTGGGGAACTGTTCGGGGGGCCAGTCTTGACTGCGTACTGGGGGTTACCTTACACCGATAAACTCATCTTT. Amino acids: CALGELFGGPVLTAYWGLPYTDKLIF.